This entry lists 4 T cell receptor beta chains sequenced from one sample in a study of shared clonotypes between healthy human individuals. TCRdb's table, derived via immunoSEQ multiplex PCR, lists solely in-frame clones and lacks some. The repertoire consists of 550,000 to 700,000 clones, with around 78% occurring once and the leading ten covering roughly 2%. Sequencing used memory CD4+ T cells sorted from blood. The sample's subset: CD45RA-negative fraction. These receptors were taken from a woman younger than 45 in good health.

Notes on this clone: Other DNA sequences in this specimen translate into the identical CDR3. The genes are TRBV7-6 and TRBJ2-3, with TRBD1 as a possible D gene (5 bases). Trimming took off 5 bases at V and 2 bases at J, with 14 bases between the two ends. Germline V gene lookup returns CDR1 SGHVS and CDR2 FNYEAQ. This CDR3 comprises 15 residues. CDR3 in amino acids: CASSPVGQPTDTQYF. The CDR3 DNA is TGTGCCAGCAGCCCTGTGGGGCAACCCACAGATACGCAGTATTTT.

This chain uses TRBV5-1 with TRBJ2-3; TRBD2 matches 7 bases. The CDR3 covers 14 residues. Losses at the gene ends were 4 bases for V and 0 bases for J; bases not matched to a gene: 2. CDR1 and CDR2 (germline): SGHRS, YFSETQ. The DNA of the CDR3 is TGCGCCAGCAGCCGACTAGCTAGCACAGATACGCAGTATTTT. It yields the protein CASSRLASTDTQYF. Using reference TRBV5-1 and TRBJ2-3 for the parts outside the CDR3, the full variable domain is KAGVTQTPRYLIKTRGQQVTLSCSPISGHRSVSWYQQTPGQGLQFLFEYFSETQRNKGNFPGRFSGRQFSNSRSEMNVSTLELGDSALYLCASSRLASTDTQYFGPGTRLTVL.

V and J are TRBV7-9 and TRBJ2-3; the D gene is possibly TRBD2 (6 bases). Trimming took 4 bases from V and 4 from J, leaving 12 bases between them. This CDR3 is 14 amino acids long. Germline V gives CDR1 SEHNR, CDR2 FQNEAQ (reference sequence). This CDR3 reads CASSWDFGADTQYF. The CDR3 DNA follows: TGTGCCAGCAGCTGGGACTTCGGGGCAGATACGCAGTATTTT.

The chain links TRBV5-1 to TRBJ1-2; D gene unclear. Germline CDR1 and CDR2: SGHRS and YFSETQ. The ends were cut back, 2 bases at V and 2 bases at J, with 7 bases in the middle. The CDR3 loop spans 13 amino acids. In DNA, the CDR3 is TGCGCCAGCAGCTTTCCGGAAAACTATGGCTACACCTTC. It translates to CASSFPENYGYTF.